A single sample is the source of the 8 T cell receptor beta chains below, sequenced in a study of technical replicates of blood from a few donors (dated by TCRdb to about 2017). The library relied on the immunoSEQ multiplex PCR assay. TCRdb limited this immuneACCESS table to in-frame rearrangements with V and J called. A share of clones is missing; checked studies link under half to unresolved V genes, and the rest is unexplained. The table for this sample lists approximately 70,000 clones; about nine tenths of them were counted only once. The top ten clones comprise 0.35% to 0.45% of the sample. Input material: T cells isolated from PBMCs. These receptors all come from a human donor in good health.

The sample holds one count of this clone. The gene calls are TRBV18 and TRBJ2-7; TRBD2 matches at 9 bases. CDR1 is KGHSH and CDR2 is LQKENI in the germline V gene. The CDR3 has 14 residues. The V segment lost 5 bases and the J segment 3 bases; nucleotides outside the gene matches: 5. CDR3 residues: CASSRSGGNYEQYF. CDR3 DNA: TGTGCCAGCTCAAGGAGCGGGGGGAACTACGAGCAGTACTTC.

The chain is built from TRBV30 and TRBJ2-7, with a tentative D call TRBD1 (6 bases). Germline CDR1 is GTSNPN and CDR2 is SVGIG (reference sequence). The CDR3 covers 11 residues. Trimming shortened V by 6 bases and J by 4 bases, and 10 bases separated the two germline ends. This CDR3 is CACGQGYEQYF. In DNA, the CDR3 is TGTGCCTGTGGTCAGGGGTACGAGCAGTACTTC. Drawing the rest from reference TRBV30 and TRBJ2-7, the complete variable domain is SQTIHQWPATLVQPVGSPLSLECTVEGTSNPNLYWYRQAAGRGLQLLFYSVGIGQISSEVPQNLSASRPQDRQFILSSKKLLLSDSGFYLCACGQGYEQYFGPGTRLTVT.

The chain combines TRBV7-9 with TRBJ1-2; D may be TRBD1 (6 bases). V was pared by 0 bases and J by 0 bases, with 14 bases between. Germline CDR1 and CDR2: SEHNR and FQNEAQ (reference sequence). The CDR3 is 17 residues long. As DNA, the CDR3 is TGTGCCAGCAGCTTAGCTGGACAGACCTTTACTAACTATGGCTACACCTTC. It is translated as CASSLAGQTFTNYGYTF.

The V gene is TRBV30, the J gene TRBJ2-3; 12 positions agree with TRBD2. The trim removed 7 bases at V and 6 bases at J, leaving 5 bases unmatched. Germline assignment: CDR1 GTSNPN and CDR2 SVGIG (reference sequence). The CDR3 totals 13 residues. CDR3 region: CALTSGRYDTQYF. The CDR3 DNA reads TGTGCCTTGACTAGCGGGAGATATGATACGCAGTATTTT. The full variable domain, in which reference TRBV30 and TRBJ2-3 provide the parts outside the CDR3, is SQTIHQWPATLVQPVGSPLSLECTVEGTSNPNLYWYRQAAGRGLQLLFYSVGIGQISSEVPQNLSASRPQDRQFILSSKKLLLSDSGFYLCALTSGRYDTQYFGPGTRLTVL.

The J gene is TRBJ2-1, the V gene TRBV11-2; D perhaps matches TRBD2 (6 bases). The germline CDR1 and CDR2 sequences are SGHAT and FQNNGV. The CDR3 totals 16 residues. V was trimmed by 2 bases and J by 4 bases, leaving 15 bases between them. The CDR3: CASSLRGAGPYNEQFF. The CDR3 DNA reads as TGTGCCAGCAGCTTAAGAGGGGCGGGACCTTACAATGAGCAGTTCTTC.

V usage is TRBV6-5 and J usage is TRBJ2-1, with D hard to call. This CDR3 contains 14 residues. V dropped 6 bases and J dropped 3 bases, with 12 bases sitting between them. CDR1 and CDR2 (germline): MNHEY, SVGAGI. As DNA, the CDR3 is TGTGCCAGCAGACAGAGAACTCACTACAATGAGCAGTTCTTC. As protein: CASRQRTHYNEQFF.

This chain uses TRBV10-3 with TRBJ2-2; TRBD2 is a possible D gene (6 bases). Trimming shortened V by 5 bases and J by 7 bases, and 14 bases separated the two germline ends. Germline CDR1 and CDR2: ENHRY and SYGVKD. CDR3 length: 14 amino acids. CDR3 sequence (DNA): TGTGCCATCAGTAACGCCGGGGGTAGCGGGGAGCTGTTTTTT. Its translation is CAISNAGGSGELFF.

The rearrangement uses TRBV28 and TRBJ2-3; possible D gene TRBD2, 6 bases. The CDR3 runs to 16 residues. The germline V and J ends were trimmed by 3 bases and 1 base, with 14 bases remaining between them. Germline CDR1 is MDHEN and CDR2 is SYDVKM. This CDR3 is CASSFLRGGRTDTQYF. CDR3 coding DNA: TGTGCCAGCAGTTTCCTTCGGGGAGGACGCACAGATACGCAGTATTTT.